Listed below are T cell receptor beta chains from one sample, sequenced in a study of blood T cells in healthy people across ages. TCRdb itself ran the 5' RACE reads through MiXCR, one entry per CDR3 protein. The data show some 1.6 million distinct CDR3 sequences, roughly a third seen once. Sequenced: blood. These receptors all stem from a woman in her twenties or thirties in good health. Both conserved end residues are part of each CDR3. Each record gives: clone size, V gene, J gene, D gene, CDR3 DNA, CDR3 protein. A D gene is named only where the DNA matches it firmly. Clone sizes are given selectively: once, few, many, or a class where the clone is expanded.

>.|TRBV6-5|TRBJ2-1|.
TGTGCCAGCACCCCCCCGTTGTACCCCGATGAGCAGTTCTTC
CASTPPLYPDEQFF
>many|TRBV27|TRBJ1-2|.
TGTGCCAGCAGTTTATCTTACAACTATGGCTACACCTTC
CASSLSYNYGYTF
>few|TRBV5-1|TRBJ1-4|.
TGTGCCAGCAGTTTAGAGGGTACTAATGAAAAACTGTTTTTT
CASSLEGTNEKLFF
>.|TRBV20-1|TRBJ2-1|TRBD2
TGCAGTGCTAGGCCGAAAGGAGCGGGAGTAGGGAATGAGCAGTTCTTC
CSARPKGAGVGNEQFF
>.|TRBV29-1|TRBJ1-2|TRBD1
TGCAGCGTCCAAACAGGGGTAGATGGCTACACCTTC
CSVQTGVDGYTF
>.|TRBV7-9|TRBJ1-5|.
TGTGCCAGCAGCGACAACAGTCAGCCCCAGCATTTT
CASSDNSQPQHF
>once|TRBV20-1|TRBJ2-2|TRBD2
TGCAGTGCTAGGCCGGCTAGCGGGAGACCCGGGGAGCTGTTTTTT
CSARPASGRPGELFF
>few|TRBV6-5|TRBJ2-3|.
TGTGCCAGCAGTTACGGCCGACCCAAGGAAACAGATACGCAGTATTTT
CASSYGRPKETDTQYF
>.|TRBV15|TRBJ2-3|TRBD2
TGTGCCACCAGCAAGAGATCCACTAGCGGTGTTGATACGCAGTATTTT
CATSKRSTSGVDTQYF
>once|TRBV29-1|TRBJ2-5|TRBD2
TGCAGCGTTGATCAAGCGCGGGGGGGCGGAGAGACCCAGTACTTC
CSVDQARGGGETQYF
>few|TRBV28|TRBJ2-7|TRBD1
TGTGCCAGCAGGGCCGGGACAGGGAGGCGCAGAGGCGAGCAGTACTTC
CASRAGTGRRRGEQYF
>.|TRBV6-6|TRBJ2-3|.
TGTGCCAGCCGCCCCGGAGGCGTTTACAGAGATACGCAGTATTTT
CASRPGGVYRDTQYF
>few|TRBV4-1|TRBJ2-3|TRBD2
TGCGCCAGCAGCGGGGGGGACGGCGCCGGGCATACGCAGTATTTT
CASSGGDGAGHTQYF
>.|TRBV5-1|TRBJ2-1|TRBD2
TGCGCCAGCAGCACGGAGCGGGAGAGGGATGAGCAGTTCTTC
CASSTERERDEQFF
>.|TRBV10-3|TRBJ2-1|.
TGTGCCATCAGTGAGTCGGGGGCCTGTCAGCAGTTCTTC
CAISESGACQQFF
>few|TRBV4-2|TRBJ1-4|TRBD1
TGTGCCAGCAGCCAAGATACGCCAGGGGGCGGAGAAAAACTGTTTTTT
CASSQDTPGGGEKLFF
>.|TRBV18|TRBJ2-3|.
TGTGCCAGCTCACCAATGCGGGGATCTGATACGCAGTATTTT
CASSPMRGSDTQYF
>.|TRBV27|TRBJ2-1|.
TGTGCCAGCAGTTTATTTAAGACAGCCGGGGGTGAGCAGTTCTTC
CASSLFKTAGGEQFF
>many|TRBV6-6|TRBJ2-3|TRBD1
TGTGCCAGCAGTTATGGGACAGGGGGCTCAGATACGCAGTATTTT
CASSYGTGGSDTQYF
>.|TRBV6-4|TRBJ2-1|.
TGTGCCAGCAGTGACTCGATAGGTCTGAGTGAGCAGTTCTTC
CASSDSIGLSEQFF
>few|TRBV28|TRBJ2-7|TRBD1
TGTGCCACCCGGGACAGGGGGACTTCCTACGAGCAGTACTTC
CATRDRGTSYEQYF
>.|TRBV21-1|TRBJ1-2|.
TGTGCCAGCAGCCCTACCACAGGGAGTGGTGGCTACACCTTC
CASSPTTGSGGYTF
>.|TRBV10-3|TRBJ1-5|.
TGTGCCATCAGTGAGTCTGGTGGGGTGATAGGCAATCAGCCCCAGCATTTT
CAISESGGVIGNQPQHF
>.|TRBV2|TRBJ1-5|.
TGTGCCAGCCTGGGGTATAGCAATCAGCCCCAGCATTTT
CASLGYSNQPQHF
>once|TRBV12-3/TRBV12-4|TRBJ2-3|.
TGTGCCAGCGTCTCACGGTACACAGATGCGCAGTATTTT
CASVSRYTDAQYF
>.|TRBV2|TRBJ2-3|.
TGTGCCAGCAGTGACTCAGGCCGTAGCACAGATACGCAGTATTTT
CASSDSGRSTDTQYF
>.|TRBV7-9|TRBJ2-5|.
TGTGCCAGCAGCATCAGGGGGACTAAAGAGACCCAGTACTTC
CASSIRGTKETQYF
>.|TRBV6-5|TRBJ1-2|.
TGTGCCAGCAGTTACGCCCCAGGGAACTATGGCTACACCTTC
CASSYAPGNYGYTF
>few|TRBV5-1|TRBJ1-2|.
TGCGCCAGCAGCGTGGACAGAGAGAGGAGCTACACCTTC
CASSVDRERSYTF
>few|TRBV20-1|TRBJ2-7|.
TGCAGTGGTAAAGGAGGCGGGGTCTCCTACGAGCAGTACTTC
CSGKGGGVSYEQYF
>few|TRBV5-1|TRBJ2-3|TRBD2
TGCGCCAGCAGCTTGGCGGTTAGCGGGGGGGGGCCAGATACGCAGTATTTT
CASSLAVSGGGPDTQYF
>.|TRBV20-1|TRBJ2-1|.
TGCAGTGCTAGAGTGGCTAGCAGGGAGTCCTACAATGAGCAGTTCTTC
CSARVASRESYNEQFF
>once|TRBV9|TRBJ1-5|.
TGTGCCAGCAGCGTAGATGGAGGGGAGCATCAGCCCCAGCATTTT
CASSVDGGEHQPQHF
>few|TRBV20-1|TRBJ2-3|TRBD2
TGCAGTCCCCCGGGGGGGCTAGCAGATACGCAGTATTTT
CSPPGGLADTQYF
>.|TRBV9|TRBJ2-2|.
TGTGCCAGCGCGCGGGGCACTCCGGGCACCGGGGAGCTGTTTTTT
CASARGTPGTGELFF
>few|TRBV28|TRBJ2-4|.
TGTGCCAGCAGCCAAAGCTCTATAGCCAAAAACATTCAGTACTTC
CASSQSSIAKNIQYF
>once|TRBV15|TRBJ2-3|TRBD2
TGTGCCACCAGCAGAGGGACCGGGGTAGCGGGGGCCCCAGATACGCAGTATTTT
CATSRGTGVAGAPDTQYF